One and the same sample provided the 9 T cell receptor beta chains below, sequenced in a study of blood T cell repertoires in COVID-19. Repertoires were generated with immunoSEQ multiplex PCR, while TCRdb's copy carries only in-frame clones and drops some. The profile covers around 370,000 clones, with around 87% appearing a single time and about 6% taken by the ten largest. The sample taken for sequencing was peripheral blood. These receptors were collected from a woman aged 45-59 years with COVID-19, enrolled during active disease.

DNA for the CDR3: TGTGCCAGCAGCCGCGACAGAAATGAAAAACTGTTTTTT. This sequence encodes CASSRDRNEKLFF. This sequence joins TRBV5-6 and TRBJ1-4; a possible D gene is TRBD1 (5 bases). The CDR3 is 13 amino acids. Germline V gives CDR1 SGHDT, CDR2 YYEEEE. The V end was cut by 4 bases, the J end by 5 bases, with 9 bases between. Supplemented by reference TRBV5-6 and TRBJ1-4, the full variable domain reads DAGVTQSPTHLIKTRGQQVTLRCSPKSGHDTVSWYQQALGQGPQFIFQYYEEEERQRGNFPDRFSGHQFPNYSSELNVNALLLGDSALYLCASSRDRNEKLFFGSGTQLSVL.

The V call is TRBV4-3, the J call TRBJ1-1; perhaps TRBD1 as D (6 bases). There are 20 residues in the CDR3. V was shortened by 1 base and J by 1 base, with 25 bases between the two germline ends. Germline CDR1 is LGHNA and CDR2 is YSLEER. CDR3 protein: CASSQAPNIQGSRGNTEAFF. Written as DNA, the CDR3 is TGCGCCAGCAGCCAAGCCCCTAATATACAGGGTTCGAGGGGGAACACTGAAGCTTTCTTT.

The genes are TRBV5-1 and TRBJ2-1, with D maybe TRBD2 (6 bases). V gave up 0 bases and J gave up 1 base, with 14 bases separating them. Germline CDR1 reads SGHRS; CDR2 reads YFSETQ. The CDR3 has 17 amino acids. CDR3 DNA: TGCGCCAGCAGCTTGGCCCGGGACTCCGCATCCTACAATGAGCAGTTCTTC. Amino acids: CASSLARDSASYNEQFF.

The chain combines TRBV4-1 with TRBJ2-7, with 10 bases aligning to TRBD2. Trimming cost V 1 base and J 3 bases; bases outside gene matches: 6. The CDR3 totals 16 residues. The germline CDR1 and CDR2 sequences are MGHRA and YSYEKL. DNA for the CDR3: TGCGCCAGCAGCCAAGCTACTAGCGGGATCCTCTACGAGCAGTACTTC. Its protein product is CASSQATSGILYEQYF.

The chain has TRBV21-1 and TRBJ2-1; no check of the table's D call, TRBD2, against the DNA was made. TRBV21-1 is a pseudogene. This CDR3 is built from 18 residues. The CDR3, as DNA: TGTGCCAGCAGCAAAGCCCGGACTAGCGGGAGATCCTACAATGAGCAGTTCTTC. Its translation is CASSKARTSGRSYNEQFF.

This sequence joins TRBV5-4 and TRBJ2-2; D remains unclear. The V end lost 0 bases, the J end lost 6 bases, and 18 bases lay between the germline ends. Per germline, CDR1 SGHNT and CDR2 YYREEE (reference sequence). The CDR3 loop spans 17 amino acids. CDR3 sequence: CASSLAIFEPRAGELFF. The CDR3 DNA follows: TGTGCCAGCAGCTTGGCCATATTCGAGCCTCGGGCCGGGGAGCTGTTTTTT.

The gene calls are TRBV27 and TRBJ1-1, with no clear D. Germline CDR1 and CDR2: MNHEY and SMNVEV (reference sequence). CDR3 length: 12 amino acids. V was shortened by 5 bases and J by 4 bases, with 8 bases between the two germline ends. The CDR3 is CASSPAGTEAFF. The CDR3 DNA reads TGTGCCAGCAGTCCCGCGGGCACTGAAGCTTTCTTT.

The chain employs TRBV7-2 and TRBJ1-1; a possible D gene is TRBD1 (6 bases). Germline V gene sequence: CDR1 SGHTA, CDR2 FQGNSA. This CDR3 is 16 amino acids long. The V gene lost 3 bases and the J gene lost 4 bases, with 18 bases spanning the gap. The CDR3 protein is CASSFEGGTGGTEAFF. The CDR3 nucleotides read TGTGCCAGCAGCTTTGAAGGGGGGACGGGGGGCACTGAAGCTTTCTTT.

The rearrangement uses TRBV9 and TRBJ2-1; the D is unclear. V lost 1 base to trimming and J lost 8 bases, with 10 bases between them. This CDR3 has 13 amino acids. CDR1 and CDR2 (germline): SGDLS, YYNGEE. This CDR3 is CASSVQVLDEQFF. CDR3 DNA sequence: TGTGCCAGCAGCGTACAGGTTCTCGATGAGCAGTTCTTC.